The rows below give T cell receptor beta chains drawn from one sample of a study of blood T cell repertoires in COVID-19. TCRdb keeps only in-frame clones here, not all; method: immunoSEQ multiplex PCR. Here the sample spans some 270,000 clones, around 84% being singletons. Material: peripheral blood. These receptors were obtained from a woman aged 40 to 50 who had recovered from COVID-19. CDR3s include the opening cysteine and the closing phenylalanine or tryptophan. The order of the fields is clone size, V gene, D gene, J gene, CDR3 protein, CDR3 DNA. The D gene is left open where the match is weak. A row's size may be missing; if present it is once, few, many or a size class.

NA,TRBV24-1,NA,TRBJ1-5,CATSDAYGVQPQHF,TGTGCCACCAGTGATGCTTACGGGGTTCAGCCCCAGCATTTT
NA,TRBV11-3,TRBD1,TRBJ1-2,CASSPGGGVGYTF,TGTGCCAGCAGCCCAGGGGGCGGGGTTGGCTACACCTTC
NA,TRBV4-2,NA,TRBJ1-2,CASSQGQAGYYGYTF,TGTGCCAGCAGCCAAGGACAGGCGGGTTACTATGGCTACACCTTC
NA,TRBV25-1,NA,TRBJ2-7,CASARSGSSYEQYF,TGTGCCAGTGCACGTTCAGGCAGCTCCTACGAGCAGTACTTC
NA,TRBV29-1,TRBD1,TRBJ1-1,CSARTGYTEAFF,TGCAGCGCCCGGACAGGATACACTGAAGCTTTCTTT
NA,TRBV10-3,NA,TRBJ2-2,CAISEALGPGGPGELFF,TGTGCCATCAGTGAGGCGCTGGGCCCCGGAGGTCCCGGGGAGCTGTTTTTT
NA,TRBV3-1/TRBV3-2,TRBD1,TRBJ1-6,CASRDSRDPYNSPLHF,TGTGCCAGCCGGGACAGTCGGGATCCATATAATTCACCCCTCCACTTT
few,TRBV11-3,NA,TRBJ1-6,CASSLVRGSPLHF,TGTGCCAGCAGCTTAGTAAGGGGATCACCCCTCCACTTT
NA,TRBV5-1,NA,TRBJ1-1,CASSELTENTEAFF,TGCGCCAGCAGCGAGCTAACAGAAAACACTGAAGCTTTCTTT
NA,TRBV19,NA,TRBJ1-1,CATTGGSLGTEAFF,TGTGCCACTACGGGTGGCAGTCTAGGCACTGAAGCTTTCTTT
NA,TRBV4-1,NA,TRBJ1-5,CASSHQEGTEPQHF,TGCGCCAGCAGCCATCAGGAAGGCACAGAGCCCCAGCATTTT
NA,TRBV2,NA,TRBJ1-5,CASSGLTSNQPQHF,TGTGCCAGCAGTGGACTAACTTCCAATCAGCCCCAGCATTTT
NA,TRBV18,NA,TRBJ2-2,CASSPRESGNTGELFF,TGTGCCAGCTCACCCCGGGAATCGGGGAACACCGGGGAGCTGTTTTTT
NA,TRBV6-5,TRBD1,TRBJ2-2,CASRPQGAHTGELFF,TGTGCCAGCAGACCACAGGGGGCGCATACCGGGGAGCTGTTTTTT
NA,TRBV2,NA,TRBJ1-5,CASSLQITRNQPQHF,TGTGCCAGCAGTCTACAGATCACGAGAAATCAGCCCCAGCATTTT
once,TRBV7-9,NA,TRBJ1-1,CASSLGLVAEAFF,TGTGCCAGCAGCTTAGGGTTAGTAGCTGAAGCTTTCTTT
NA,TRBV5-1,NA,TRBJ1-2,CASSPGGNYGYTF,TGCGCCAGCAGCCCGGGTGGGAACTATGGCTACACCTTC
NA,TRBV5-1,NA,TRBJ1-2,CASSSRGGVYGYTF,TGCGCCAGCAGCTCGCGAGGGGGGGTCTATGGCTACACCTTC
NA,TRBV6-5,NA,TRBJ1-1,CASSPGGGNDAEAFF,TGTGCCAGCTCACCCGGGGGGGGTAATGACGCTGAAGCTTTCTTT
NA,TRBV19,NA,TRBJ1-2,CASSPQVILLYGYTF,TGTGCCAGTAGTCCACAGGTTATTCTTCTCTATGGCTACACCTTC
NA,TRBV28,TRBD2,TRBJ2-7,CASSPRTSLYEQYF,TGTGCCAGCAGCCCTAGGACTAGCTTGTACGAGCAGTACTTC
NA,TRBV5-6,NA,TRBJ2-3,CASSQPGDTQYF,TGTGCCAGCAGCCAACCGGGAGATACGCAGTATTTT
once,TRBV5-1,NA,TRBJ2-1,CASSFSYNEQFF,TGCGCCAGCAGCTTCTCTTACAATGAGCAGTTCTTC
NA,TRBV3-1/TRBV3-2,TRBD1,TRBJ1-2,CASSTIGTVFAGYTF,TGTGCCAGCAGCACGATCGGGACAGTATTTGCCGGCTACACCTTC
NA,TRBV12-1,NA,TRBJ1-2,CASSGTGYGYTF,TGTGCCAGCTCCGGGACAGGATATGGCTACACCTTC
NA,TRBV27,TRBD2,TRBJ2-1,CASSLSSGGPAFF,TGTGCCAGCAGTTTGTCTAGCGGGGGCCCCGCGTTCTTC
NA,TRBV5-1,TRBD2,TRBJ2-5,CASTTSGGYQETQYF,TGCGCCAGTACGACTAGCGGGGGTTACCAAGAGACCCAGTACTTC
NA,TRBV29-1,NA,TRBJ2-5,CSVVGGAGETQYF,TGCAGCGTTGTTGGGGGGGCAGGAGAGACCCAGTACTTC
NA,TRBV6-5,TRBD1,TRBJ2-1,CASRHRDRGRNEQFF,TGTGCCAGCAGACACCGGGACAGGGGGCGAAATGAGCAGTTCTTC
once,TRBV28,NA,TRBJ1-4,CASRAGGEKLFF,TGTGCCAGCCGCGCTGGGGGCGAAAAACTGTTTTTT
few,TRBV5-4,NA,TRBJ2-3,CASMGGPALGTDTQYF,TGTGCCAGCATGGGGGGACCAGCGCTAGGTACAGATACGCAGTATTTT
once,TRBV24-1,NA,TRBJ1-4,CATRATGTDLEKLFF,TGTGCCACCAGGGCTACAGGGACGGACCTTGAAAAACTGTTTTTT
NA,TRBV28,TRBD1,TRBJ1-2,CASRTAFDGTGRSYTF,TGTGCCAGCAGGACTGCCTTTGACGGGACAGGGAGAAGCTACACCTTC
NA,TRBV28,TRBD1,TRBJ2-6,CASSPQGAGANVLTF,TGTGCCAGCAGCCCTCAGGGGGCTGGGGCCAACGTCCTGACTTTC
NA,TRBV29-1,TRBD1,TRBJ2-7,CSAGDSYEQYF,TGCAGCGCCGGGGACAGTTACGAGCAGTACTTC
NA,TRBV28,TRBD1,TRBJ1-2,CASSLFLQGTGGDGYTF,TGTGCCAGCAGTTTGTTCCTACAAGGGACAGGGGGCGATGGCTACACCTTC
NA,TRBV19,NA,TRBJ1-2,CASRLGQAYGYTF,TGTGCCAGTAGATTGGGCCAGGCCTATGGCTACACCTTC
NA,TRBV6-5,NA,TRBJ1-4,CASSYSTSGGEEKLFF,TGTGCCAGCAGTTACTCGACGTCGGGAGGTGAGGAAAAACTGTTTTTT
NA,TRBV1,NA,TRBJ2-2,CTSSPGHPTAGELFF,TGCACCAGCAGCCCCGGACACCCGACAGCCGGGGAGCTGTTTTTT
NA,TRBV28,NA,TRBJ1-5,CASSNLRDSGQPQHF,TGTGCCAGCAGCAACTTACGGGACTCTGGGCAGCCCCAGCATTTT
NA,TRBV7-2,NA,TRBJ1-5,CASSLGPRASNQPQHF,TGTGCCAGCAGCTTAGGGCCCAGGGCTAGCAATCAGCCCCAGCATTTT
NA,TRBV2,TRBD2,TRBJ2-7,CASSPSSGGAGEQYF,TGTGCCAGCAGTCCGAGTAGCGGGGGGGCTGGGGAGCAGTACTTC
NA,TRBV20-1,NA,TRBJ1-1,CSAPGNTEAFF,TGCAGTGCCCCAGGGAACACTGAAGCTTTCTTT
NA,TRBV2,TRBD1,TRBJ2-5,CASRRTGDGGETQYF,TGTGCCAGCAGGCGGACAGGGGACGGTGGCGAGACCCAGTACTTC
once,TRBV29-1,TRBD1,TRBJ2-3,CSVEGGQGASTDTQYF,TGCAGCGTTGAAGGGGGACAGGGGGCTAGCACAGATACGCAGTATTTT
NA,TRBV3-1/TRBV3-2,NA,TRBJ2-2,CASSSLGSNTGELFF,TGTGCCAGCAGCTCCCTGGGCTCGAACACCGGGGAGCTGTTTTTT
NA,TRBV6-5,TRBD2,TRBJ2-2,CASSSQAGATGELFF,TGTGCCAGCAGTTCCCAAGCGGGAGCTACCGGGGAGCTGTTTTTT
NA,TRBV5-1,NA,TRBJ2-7,CASSLAKGGLHEQYF,TGCGCCAGCAGCTTGGCCAAGGGCGGACTCCACGAGCAGTACTTC
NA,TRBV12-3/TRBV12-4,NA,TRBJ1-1,CASSSVGGEAFF,TGTGCCAGCAGTTCGGTGGGGGGAGAAGCTTTCTTT
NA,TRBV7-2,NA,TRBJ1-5,CASSLAGGTNQPQHF,TGTGCCAGCAGCTTAGCGGGGGGTACGAATCAGCCCCAGCATTTT
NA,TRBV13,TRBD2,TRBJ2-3,CASSPDPGLAGRRADTQYF,TGTGCCAGCAGCCCCGACCCCGGACTAGCGGGGAGGAGGGCAGATACGCAGTATTTT
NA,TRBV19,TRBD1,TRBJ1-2,CASIDRGDHGYTF,TGTGCCAGTATCGACAGGGGGGATCATGGCTACACCTTC
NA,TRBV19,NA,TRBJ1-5,CASTSLGDQPQHF,TGTGCCAGTACCTCACTCGGGGATCAGCCCCAGCATTTT
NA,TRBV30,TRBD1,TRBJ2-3,CAWSDPGQPADTQYF,TGTGCCTGGAGTGATCCGGGACAGCCGGCAGATACGCAGTATTTT
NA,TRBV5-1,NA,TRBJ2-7,CASSLVGSYEQYF,TGCGCCAGCAGCTTGGTCGGCTCCTACGAGCAGTACTTC
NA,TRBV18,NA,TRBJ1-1,CASSPNPGSRNTEAFF,TGTGCCAGCTCACCAAATCCCGGGAGCCGGAACACTGAAGCTTTCTTT
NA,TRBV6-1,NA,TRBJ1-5,CASSEVTPREGNQPQHF,TGTGCCAGCAGTGAAGTTACGCCCCGAGAAGGCAATCAGCCCCAGCATTTT
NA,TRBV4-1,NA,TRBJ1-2,CASSLGGGGRSNYGYTF,TGCGCCAGCAGCCTTGGTGGGGGGGGCCGGTCTAACTATGGCTACACCTTC